This T cell receptor (beta chain) derives from a study of OX40 agonist ivuxolimab in advanced cancers. The V gene's germline CDR1 is LNHDA and CDR2 SQIVND (reference sequence). Trimming took 5 bases from V and 5 from J, leaving 9 bases between them. The CDR3 spans 12 residues. TCRdb's copy holds only in-frame clones and misses some; the assay was immunoSEQ multiplex PCR. This sample has 68,000 or so clones; approximately 90% occur once, and the top ten carry roughly 8.2%. The receptor comes from an adult with an advanced solid tumor such as melanoma, head and neck, liver or kidney cancer. This specimen consisted of CD4+ or CD8+ T cells sorted from blood, obtained in a trial of the OX40 agonist ivuxolimab. The rearrangement uses TRBV19 and TRBJ1-2; D unclear. CDR3 nucleotides: TGTGCCAGTAGTGGTCAAGGATATGGCTACACCTTC. As protein: CASSGQGYGYTF.